Below are 7 T cell receptor beta chains sequenced from a single sample in a study of blood T cells in healthy people across ages (dated by TCRdb to 2013 to 2016). Library preparation used 5' RACE. The data were produced on an Illumina HiSeq 2500. A second PCR of 7 to 11 cycles was performed with a sample-barcoded 5' primer and a J-beta primer mix. TCRdb ran its own pipeline on the public reads, namely fastp trimming at Q25 and MiXCR clone calling, and kept in-frame beta chains. Rows are combined by CDR3 protein, so each entry shows the most common genes and DNA. The sample yields some 1.5 million distinct CDR3 sequences; about 30% were counted once. The ten largest make up 7.7% of the sample. Sequenced sample: blood. The receptors originated from a woman aged 25 to 45 in good health.

The rearrangement uses TRBV16 and TRBJ1-5; 7 nucleotides line up with TRBD1. V gave up 2 bases and J gave up 4 bases; unmatched junction bases: 5. The CDR3 covers 15 residues. Per the germline V gene, CDR1 is KGHSY and CDR2 is FQNENV. Here the CDR3 DNA reads TGTGCCAGCAGCCAAGTCGGGACAGAAAATCAGCCCCAGCATTTT. Translated, it gives CASSQVGTENQPQHF.

The rearrangement joins TRBV6-5 to TRBJ1-4, with D uncertain. V was trimmed by 6 bases and J by 7 bases, leaving 15 bases between them. CDR3 size: 14 residues. CDR1 is MNHEY, CDR2 SVGAGI, per germline. CDR3 amino acids: CASSTNTDREKLFF. DNA of the CDR3: TGTGCCAGCAGCACAAATACAGACCGTGAAAAACTGTTTTTT.

The rearrangement joins TRBV7-9 to TRBJ2-7, with a possible D match to TRBD1 (6 bases). This CDR3 region has 15 residues. V gave up 5 bases and J gave up 5 bases, with 19 bases separating them. Germline CDR1 reads SEHNR; CDR2 reads FQNEAQ (reference sequence). CDR3 protein: CASSPTVPQGHEQYF. The CDR3 DNA reads TGTGCCAGCAGCCCAACAGTGCCTCAGGGGCACGAGCAGTACTTC. Based on the CDR3 plus reference TRBV7-9 and TRBJ2-7, the full variable domain is DTGVSQNPRHKITKRGQNVTFRCDPISEHNRLYWYRQTLGQGPEFLTYFQNEAQLEKSRLLSDRFSAERPKGSFSTLEIQRTEQGDSAMYLCASSPTVPQGHEQYFGPGTRLTVT.

This clonotype appeared a few times. The chain is built from TRBV5-1 and TRBJ2-1; 8 bases map to TRBD1. With V trimmed by 4 bases and J by 2 bases, 5 bases remained unmatched. This CDR3 is built from 15 residues. CDR1 is SGHRS, CDR2 YFSETQ, per germline. CDR3 residues: CASSEQGATYNEQFF. The CDR3 DNA sequence: TGCGCCAGCAGCGAGCAGGGGGCAACCTACAATGAGCAGTTCTTC.

The V and J genes are TRBV2 and TRBJ1-2; the D gene is possibly TRBD1 (5 bases). With 3 bases removed from V and 6 bases from J, the gap between germline ends came to 11 bases. This CDR3 has 13 residues. Germline V gene data show CDR1 as SNHLY and CDR2 as FYNNEI. For the CDR3, the DNA is TGTGCCAGCAGTGAGGGCAGGGATAATGGCTACACCTTC. It yields the protein CASSEGRDNGYTF. The full variable domain, completed using reference TRBV2 and TRBJ1-2, is EPEVTQTPSHQVTQMGQEVILRCVPISNHLYFYWYRQILGQKVEFLVSFYNNEISEKSEIFDDQFSVERPDGSNFTLKIRSTKLEDSAMYFCASSEGRDNGYTFGSGTRLTVV.

This sequence joins TRBV7-2 and TRBJ2-1; D is perhaps TRBD2 (6 bases). Trimming took off 5 bases at V and 10 bases at J, with 15 bases between the two ends. Germline V gene data show CDR1 as SGHTA and CDR2 as FQGNSA. The CDR3 spans 13 residues. This CDR3 is CASSPRLVDEQFF. In nucleotides, the CDR3 is TGTGCCAGCAGCCCCAGACTAGTCGACGAGCAGTTCTTC.

The chain combines TRBV20-1 with TRBJ2-5; D not certain. Germline V lookup: CDR1 DFQATT, CDR2 SNEGSKA (reference sequence). The CDR3 totals 12 residues. Trimming removed 6 bases from V and 11 bases from J, with 19 bases in between. The CDR3 bases are TGCAGTGCCCCCTATACTAACAATGAGCAGTACTTC. It encodes CSAPYTNNEQYF.